This paragraph covers one TCR beta chain sequence. What it binds is not known. Measured with immunoSEQ multiplex PCR; TCRdb has only the in-frame clones, and not every one. This sample has around 35,000 clones; 80% to 90% occur once, and the top ten carry around 10%. The sample is drawn from a study of T cell responses to AZD1222 COVID-19 vaccine. Study-wide points: Mapped onto spike, vaccine-associated CD4 TCRs spanned it and were dominant at 160-218 and 743-854. Two AZD1222 administrations were followed by greater Spike-specific TCR breadth and depth. Just a handful of AZD1222 recipients tested seropositive at baseline. Variant regions that are unmutated are reportedly the target of nearly half of spike-specific TCRs.

Germline lookup yields CDR1 MDHEN and CDR2 SYDVKM. The CDR3 contains 14 residues. V shed 6 bases and J shed 7 bases, with 15 bases lying between them. The chain couples TRBV28 to TRBJ2-2; D may correspond to TRBD1 or TRBD2 (5 bases each). The source material was peripheral blood, sampled 28 days after the second AZD1222 dose. The sequence derives from an adult who received the AZD1222 COVID-19 vaccine. The chain's CDR3 is CASRTWGKFGELFF. The CDR3 nucleotides are TGTGCCAGCAGGACTTGGGGGAAGTTCGGGGAGCTGTTTTTT.